This T cell receptor (beta chain) was recovered during a study of CD8 T cells in ankylosing spondylitis. Overall study results and limits: Disease-linked clones were CD8+ and relatively rare in peripheral blood. Reportedly, disease-linked clones are significantly enriched in ankylosing spondylitis patients' matched synovial fluid. There was a TCR beta motif, made of eight highly homologous variants, that appeared characteristic of ankylosing spondylitis blood.

There are 13 residues in the CDR3. Trimming left V 6 bases short and J 5 bases short, with 13 bases between. TCRdb re-called the 5' RACE reads with MiXCR, one entry per CDR3 protein. The repertoire includes around 100,000 distinct CDR3 sequences, 24% of them detected once, and roughly an eighth sits in the top ten. To note about this clonotype: The antigen remains undetermined.

V gene TRBV12-3 or TRBV12-4 combines with J gene TRBJ2-5; D is perhaps TRBD2 (5 bases). The sample consisted of synovial fluid, either unsorted or a sorted T cell fraction (not recorded which). The TCR originated in a male donor with ankylosing spondylitis. CDR3 DNA: TGTGCCAGCAGCGATCCTAGGAGGGAGACCCAGTACTTC. Its translation: CASSDPRRETQYF.